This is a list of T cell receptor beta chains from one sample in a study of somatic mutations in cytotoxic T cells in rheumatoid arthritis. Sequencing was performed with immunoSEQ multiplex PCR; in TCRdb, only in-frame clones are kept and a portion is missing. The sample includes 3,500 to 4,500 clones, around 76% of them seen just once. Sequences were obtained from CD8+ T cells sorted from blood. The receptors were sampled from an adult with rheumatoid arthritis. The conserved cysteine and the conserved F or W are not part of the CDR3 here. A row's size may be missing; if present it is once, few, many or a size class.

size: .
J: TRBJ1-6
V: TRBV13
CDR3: ASSLGSYNSPLH

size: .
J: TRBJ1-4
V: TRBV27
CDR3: ASTPDRGTRGEKLF

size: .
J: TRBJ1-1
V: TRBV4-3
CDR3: ASSQDRDRINTEAF

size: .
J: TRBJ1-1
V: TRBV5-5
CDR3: ASSYRAANTEAF

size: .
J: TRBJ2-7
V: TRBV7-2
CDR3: ASSYGAGVNEQY

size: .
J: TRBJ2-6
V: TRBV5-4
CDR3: ASSLAGRVSGANVLT

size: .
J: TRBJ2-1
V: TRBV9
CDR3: ASSVRAREGEQF

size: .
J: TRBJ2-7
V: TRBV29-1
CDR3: SVEEGLAGAEQY

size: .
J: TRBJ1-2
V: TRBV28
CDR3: ASSSTGFGGYT

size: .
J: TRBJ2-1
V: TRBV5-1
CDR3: ASSLAWNNEQF

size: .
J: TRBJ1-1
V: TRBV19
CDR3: ASRTITGGLRSEAF

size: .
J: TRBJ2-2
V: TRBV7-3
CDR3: ASSLTGSTGELF

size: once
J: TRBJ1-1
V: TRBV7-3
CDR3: ASSLTGFRTEAF

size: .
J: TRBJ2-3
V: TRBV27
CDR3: ASSLSRDTQY

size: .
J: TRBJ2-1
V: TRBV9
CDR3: ASSFSGTDNEQF

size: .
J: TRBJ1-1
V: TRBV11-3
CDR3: ASSRTAVTEAF

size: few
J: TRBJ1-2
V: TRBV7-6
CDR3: ASSPGTGTYGYT

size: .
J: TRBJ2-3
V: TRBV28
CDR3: ASSWRLTDTQY

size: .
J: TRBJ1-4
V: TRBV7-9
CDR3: ASSLESDSRGYEKLF

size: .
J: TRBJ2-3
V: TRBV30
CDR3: AWSVMGGSFTQY

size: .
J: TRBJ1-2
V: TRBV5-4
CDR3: ASSLGQEVNYGYT

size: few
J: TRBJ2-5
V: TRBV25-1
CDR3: ASSEDSHSQETQY

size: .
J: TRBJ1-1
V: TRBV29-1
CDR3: SVVDPDRTTEAF

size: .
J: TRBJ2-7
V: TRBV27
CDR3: ASRSAGLTYEQY

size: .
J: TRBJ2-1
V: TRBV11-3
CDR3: ASSFEGKDANEQF

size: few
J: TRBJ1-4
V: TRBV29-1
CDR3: SVEGGQGGEKLF

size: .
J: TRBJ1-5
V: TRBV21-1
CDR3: ASCLGVEGGNQPQH

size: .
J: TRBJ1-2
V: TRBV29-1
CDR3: SVVDTGDRYT

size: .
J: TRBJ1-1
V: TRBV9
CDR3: ASSADGKQGPNTEAF

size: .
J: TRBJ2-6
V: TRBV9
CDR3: ASSVGDRANVLT

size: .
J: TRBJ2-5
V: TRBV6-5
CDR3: ASSYRIGGTQY

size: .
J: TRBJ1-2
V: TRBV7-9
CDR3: ASSLGVVGDSGYT

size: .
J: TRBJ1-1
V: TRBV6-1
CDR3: ASGAGRGRGTEAF